This paragraph reports one TCR beta chain. This entry belongs to a study of blood T cell repertoires in COVID-19. About the study: Samples came from the United States, Italy and Spain, spanning acute and convalescent COVID-19.

V lost 3 bases, J lost 4 bases, and 8 bases stayed unmatched. This CDR3 comprises 16 residues. Germline CDR1 is SEHNR and CDR2 is FQNEAQ (reference sequence). Only in-frame clones appear in the TCRdb table, and some are missing; sequencing was by immunoSEQ multiplex PCR. Of some 170,000 clones in the sample, 80% to 85% were seen once. This rearrangement joins TRBV7-9 to TRBJ2-3; 9 nucleotides line up with TRBD2. The origin of this receptor is a middle-aged woman with COVID-19, enrolled during active disease. The source material was peripheral blood. CDR3 in DNA: TGTGCCAGCAGCTTTGGCGGGAGGGCCTACTCAGATACGCAGTATTTT. Translation: CASSFGGRAYSDTQYF.